Each of the 20 T cell receptor beta chains below was sequenced from the same sample in a study of technical replicates of blood from four donors. Repertoires were generated with immunoSEQ multiplex PCR, while TCRdb's copy carries only in-frame clones and drops some. The sample lists about 90,000 clones, just under 95% occurring once. The sample taken for sequencing was T cells isolated from PBMCs. The origin of the receptors is a human donor in good health.

In nucleotides, the CDR3 is TGTGCCATCAGTGAGCCAAGAATTCTTGTGACAGGGGGCGCTGGGGCCAACGTCCTGACTTTC. Translation gives CAISEPRILVTGGAGANVLTF. The rearrangement joins TRBV10-3 to TRBJ2-6; TRBD1 matches 10 bases. Trimming cost V 2 bases and J 2 bases; bases outside gene matches: 15. This CDR3 comprises 21 residues. Germline V gene lookup returns CDR1 ENHRY and CDR2 SYGVKD.

This sequence joins TRBV7-9 and TRBJ2-1; 12 nucleotides line up with TRBD2. This CDR3 spans 16 amino acids. Germline CDR1 is SEHNR and CDR2 is FQNEAQ (reference sequence). J gave up 7 bases and V 1 base, and 5 bases lay outside the gene matches. DNA for the CDR3: TGTGCCAGCAGCTTAGTCCTAGCGGGGGGGCCTAATGAGCAGTTCTTC. As protein: CASSLVLAGGPNEQFF.

This chain uses TRBV27 with TRBJ1-6, with D perhaps matching TRBD1 (5 bases). CDR3 length equals 14 residues. Germline loops: CDR1 MNHEY, CDR2 SMNVEV (reference sequence). Between the trimmed V and J ends, which lost 2 bases and 4 bases, there was a span of 6 bases. CDR3 sequence: CASSLKGYNSPLHF. The CDR3 DNA sequence: TGTGCCAGCAGTTTAAAGGGGTATAATTCACCCCTCCACTTT.

CDR3 DNA: TGTGCCAGCAGCCAAGAACGGTTAGGGACTAGCGGTTACACAGATACGCAGTATTTT. Translated: CASSQERLGTSGYTDTQYF. V gene TRBV4-2 combines with J gene TRBJ2-3, with 11 positions matching TRBD2. The CDR3 length is 19 residues. Per the germline V gene, CDR1 is LGHNA and CDR2 is YNFKEQ. V gave up 0 bases and J gave up 2 bases; unmatched junction bases: 10.

This clone turned up a few times. The J gene is TRBJ2-1, the V gene TRBV27, with a tentative D call TRBD2 (5 bases). The germline V and J ends were trimmed by 4 bases and 4 bases, with 11 bases remaining between them. This CDR3 comprises 14 residues. In germline, CDR1 is MNHEY, CDR2 SMNVEV (reference sequence). Written as DNA, the CDR3 is TGTGCCAGCAGTTCACGAGGGAGTTACAATGAGCAGTTCTTC. The encoded protein is CASSSRGSYNEQFF.

The gene calls are TRBV6-5 and TRBJ2-5; 10 nucleotides align to TRBD2. V lost 5 bases, J lost 4 bases, and 4 bases stayed unmatched. This CDR3 is built from 14 residues. From germline, CDR1 is MNHEY and CDR2 SVGAGI. CDR3 residues: CASSLGLAAETQYF. In nucleotides, the CDR3 is TGTGCCAGCAGTCTTGGACTAGCGGCAGAGACCCAGTACTTC.

The chain links TRBV15 to TRBJ2-3; tentatively, D is TRBD2 (5 bases). The germline V gene encodes CDR1 LNHNV and CDR2 YYDKDF (reference sequence). The CDR3 totals 16 residues. V lost 5 bases to trimming and J lost 1 base, with 16 bases between them. The CDR3 DNA sequence: TGTGCCACCAGCCATCATCCGGACTCAGGCACAGATACGCAGTATTTT. Translating it yields CATSHHPDSGTDTQYF.

The chain couples TRBV7-9 to TRBJ2-3; TRBD2 aligns across 10 bases. The germline V gene has CDR1 SEHNR and CDR2 FQNEAQ (reference sequence). The junction had 3 bases not matched to a gene; V was cut back by 4 bases and J by 2 bases. CDR3 length: 15 residues. The CDR3 is CASSWLAGATDTQYF. The CDR3 DNA sequence: TGTGCCAGCAGCTGGCTAGCGGGGGCCACAGATACGCAGTATTTT.

The chain uses TRBV4-1 and TRBJ2-1, with unresolved D. The V end lost 1 base, the J end lost 4 bases, and 11 bases lay between the germline ends. Germline V gene data show CDR1 as MGHRA and CDR2 as YSYEKL. This CDR3 contains 15 residues. The CDR3 protein is CASSQAGTVYNEQFF. The CDR3 DNA follows: TGCGCCAGCAGCCAAGCTGGTACAGTATACAATGAGCAGTTCTTC.

This chain connects TRBV11-2 to TRBJ2-1; 7 bases align to TRBD1. The V gene end was trimmed by 6 bases and the J gene end by 8 bases; junction bases not matched to a gene: 19. The CDR3 extends over 17 amino acids. Germline CDR1 and CDR2: SGHAT and FQNNGV. The CDR3 loop reads CASSPRRQGRVVDEQFF. Here the CDR3 DNA reads TGTGCCAGCAGTCCTAGAAGACAGGGTAGGGTGGTTGATGAGCAGTTCTTC.

The gene calls are TRBV27 and TRBJ1-5; D is undetermined. V lost 3 bases and J lost 3, with 9 bases in between. This CDR3 has 14 amino acids. Looked up from germline, CDR1 is MNHEY and CDR2 is SMNVEV (reference sequence). The CDR3 DNA reads TGTGCCAGCAGTTTGGTGAGGTACAATCAGCCCCAGCATTTT. As protein: CASSLVRYNQPQHF.

The chain has TRBV28 and TRBJ2-5; 10 bases match TRBD1. The CDR3 contains 15 residues. Germline-derived CDR1 and CDR2 are MDHEN and SYDVKM. V was pared by 5 bases and J by 5 bases, with 8 bases of the junction left unmatched. DNA of the CDR3: TGTGCCAGCAGTCCCTCGACAGGGGGCATCGAGACCCAGTACTTC. Translation gives CASSPSTGGIETQYF.

The chain joins TRBV27 to TRBJ2-7, with 8 bases identical to TRBD2. Unmatched junction bases numbered 9, after V lost 5 bases and J lost 3 bases. Germline V gene sequence: CDR1 MNHEY, CDR2 SMNVEV (reference sequence). The CDR3 contains 15 residues. CDR3 bases: TGTGCCAGCAGTCCGAAGCGGGGGCCTATCTACGAGCAGTACTTC. Its protein is CASSPKRGPIYEQYF.

The CDR3, as DNA: TGCAGCGTTGAAGACTGGCTCTACGAGCAGTACTTC. Its protein is CSVEDWLYEQYF. This rearrangement joins TRBV29-1 to TRBJ2-7; D ambiguous. The CDR3 is 12 residues long. Germline-derived CDR1 and CDR2 are SQVTM and ANQGSEA. Trimming removed 0 bases at V and 3 bases at J, with 6 bases between.

The chain uses TRBV4-1 and TRBJ2-6, with D possibly TRBD1 on 5 matching bases. CDR1 is MGHRA, CDR2 YSYEKL, per germline. V lost 1 base to trimming and J lost 2 bases, with 15 bases between them. This CDR3 has 18 amino acids. The chain's CDR3 is CASSQGAEGATGANVLTF. As DNA, the CDR3 is TGCGCCAGCAGCCAAGGGGCGGAAGGGGCAACTGGGGCCAACGTCCTGACTTTC.

This chain joins TRBV6-1 and TRBJ1-5, with TRBD1 as a possible D gene (5 bases). There are 15 residues in the CDR3. Looked up from germline, CDR1 is MNHNS and CDR2 is SASEGT. V lost 2 bases to trimming and J lost 3 bases, with 11 bases between them. The CDR3 loop is CASSEWGRTNQPQHF. CDR3 in DNA: TGTGCCAGCAGTGAATGGGGCAGAACCAATCAGCCCCAGCATTTT.

The chain has TRBV30 and TRBJ1-2; no firm D call. Germline assignment: CDR1 GTSNPN and CDR2 SVGIG (reference sequence). Trimming shortened V by 2 bases and J by 1 base, and 11 bases separated the two germline ends. This CDR3 region has 14 residues. The CDR3 sequence: CAWSNGVLNYGYTF. The CDR3, as DNA: TGTGCCTGGAGTAACGGGGTACTTAACTATGGCTACACCTTC.

The V and J genes are TRBV4-1 and TRBJ1-5; 7 bases are a match to TRBD1. The trim removed 1 base at V and 2 bases at J, leaving 11 bases unmatched. The CDR3 runs to 18 residues. Germline-derived CDR1 and CDR2 are MGHRA and YSYEKL. CDR3 sequence reads: CASSQVINRGGGNQPQHF. The CDR3 nucleotides are TGCGCCAGCAGCCAAGTGATCAACAGGGGAGGAGGCAATCAGCCCCAGCATTTT.

This rearrangement joins TRBV6-1 to TRBJ1-5, with D hard to call. CDR3 length: 15 amino acids. The V gene's germline CDR1 is MNHNS and CDR2 SASEGT. V gave up 0 bases and J gave up 3 bases, with 9 bases separating them. The CDR3 loop reads CASSEAGSTNQPQHF. Here the CDR3 DNA reads TGTGCCAGCAGTGAAGCGGGCAGCACCAATCAGCCCCAGCATTTT.

V usage is TRBV5-8 and J usage is TRBJ1-1; TRBD1 matches at 9 bases. After removal of 2 bases from V and 6 bases from J, the junction contained 5 bases not matched to a gene. The V gene's germline CDR1 is SGHTS and CDR2 YDEGEE. The CDR3 runs 14 residues. The CDR3 spells CASSFRDRVPEAFF. CDR3 DNA sequence: TGTGCCAGCAGCTTTAGGGACAGGGTCCCTGAAGCTTTCTTT. The whole variable domain, remainder taken from reference TRBV5-8 and TRBJ1-1, is EAGVTQSPTHLIKTRGQQATLRCSPISGHTSVYWYQQALGLGLQFLLWYDEGEERNRGNFPPRFSGRQFPNYSSELNVNALELEDSALYLCASSFRDRVPEAFFGQGTRLTVV.